The 31 T cell receptor beta chains presented below share a single source sample, sequenced in a study of blood T cell repertoires in COVID-19. The method was immunoSEQ multiplex PCR; TCRdb's version includes in-frame clones alone and lacks a portion of them. The sample carries under 300,000 clones, approximately 88% recorded once. The specimen was PBMCs or T cells enriched from blood (not recorded which). The receptors stem from a woman between 40 and 55 years old with acute COVID-19.

The chain is built from TRBV5-4 and TRBJ2-2, with D maybe TRBD2 (6 bases). Germline V gives CDR1 SGHNT, CDR2 YYREEE (reference sequence). The CDR3 spans 15 residues. The germline V and J ends were trimmed by 3 bases and 5 bases, with 14 bases remaining between them. The CDR3 DNA reads as TGTGCCAGCAGCTCTCAGGGACGGGGGACCGGGGAGCTGTTTTTT. It is translated as CASSSQGRGTGELFF.

The genes are TRBV7-2 and TRBJ2-7; D may be TRBD1 (5 bases). This CDR3 contains 14 residues. Trimming removed 5 bases at V and 7 bases at J, with 18 bases between. Germline V gene lookup returns CDR1 SGHTA and CDR2 FQGNSA. The DNA for the CDR3 is TGTGCCAGCAGCCCCCCCTCCCGACAGAGAGAGCAGTACTTC. Residues: CASSPPSRQREQYF. Drawing the rest from reference TRBV7-2 and TRBJ2-7, the complete variable domain is GAGVSQSPSNKVTEKGKDVELRCDPISGHTALYWYRQSLGQGLEFLIYFQGNSAPDKSGLPSDRFSAERTGGSVSTLTIQRTQQEDSAVYLCASSPPSRQREQYFGPGTRLTVT.

The chain couples TRBV4-3 to TRBJ1-2; TRBD1 might be the D (6 bases). The germline gives CDR1 LGHNA, CDR2 YSLEER. V was shortened by 3 bases and J by 4 bases, with 9 bases between the two germline ends. The CDR3 has 13 amino acids. Here the CDR3 reads CASSHPDSYGYTF. CDR3 in DNA: TGCGCCAGCAGCCACCCGGACAGCTATGGCTACACCTTC.

The chain joins TRBV5-8 to TRBJ1-4, with 7 bases aligning to TRBD1. Looked up from germline, CDR1 is SGHTS and CDR2 is YDEGEE. After removal of 3 bases from V and 13 bases from J, the junction contained 9 bases not matched to a gene. The CDR3 sequence is 13 residues long. CDR3 protein: CASSSRTGQGLFF. The CDR3 DNA sequence: TGTGCCAGCAGCTCGAGGACAGGACAAGGACTGTTTTTT.

This chain links TRBV29-1 with TRBJ1-1; 9 bases fit TRBD1. This CDR3 comprises 15 residues. The germline gives CDR1 SQVTM, CDR2 ANQGSEA. J was trimmed by 3 bases and V by 5 bases; bases with no gene match: 10. The CDR3 DNA sequence: TGCAGCGTTACACTACAGGGGGCGGGTGACACTGAAGCTTTCTTT. Translation gives CSVTLQGAGDTEAFF.

This rearrangement joins TRBV9 to TRBJ2-1; TRBD2 aligns across 9 bases. Trimming cost V 0 bases and J 0 bases; bases outside gene matches: 1. The length of the CDR3 is 16 residues. The V gene's germline CDR1 is SGDLS and CDR2 YYNGEE. This chain's CDR3 is CASSVDSGSSYNEQFF. CDR3 coding DNA: TGTGCCAGCAGCGTAGATAGCGGGAGCTCCTACAATGAGCAGTTCTTC. Variable domain in full (rest from reference TRBV9 and TRBJ2-1): DSGVTQTPKHLITATGQRVTLRCSPRSGDLSVYWYQQSLDQGLQFLIQYYNGEERAKGNILERFSAQQFPDLHSELNLSSLELGDSALYFCASSVDSGSSYNEQFFGPGTRLTVL.

The V gene is TRBV10-3, the J gene TRBJ1-3; D gene uncertain. Germline assignment: CDR1 ENHRY and CDR2 SYGVKD. The V end lost 4 bases, the J end lost 4 bases, and 8 bases lay between the germline ends. This CDR3 comprises 13 residues. The CDR3 loop is CAISGGNGNTIYF. Written as DNA, the CDR3 is TGTGCCATCAGTGGAGGAAACGGAAACACCATATATTTT.

The V gene is TRBV21-1, the J gene TRBJ1-4; TRBD1, the table's D call, lacks a check against the DNA. TRBV21-1 is a known pseudogene. CDR3 length equals 14 residues. The CDR3 protein is CALRGTGDMEKLFF. In nucleotides, the CDR3 is TGTGCCTTGCGAGGGACAGGGGATATGGAAAAACTGTTTTTT.

The chain recombines TRBV7-9 with TRBJ2-5; 10 nucleotides match TRBD2. J lost 1 base, V lost 5 bases, and 10 bases had no gene match. Germline CDR1 is SEHNR and CDR2 is FQNEAQ (reference sequence). This CDR3 comprises 17 residues. CDR3 nucleotide sequence: TGTGCCAGCAGCCCGATCCAACTAGCGGGGCCCCAAGAGACCCAGTACTTC. Its translation is CASSPIQLAGPQETQYF.

The chain recombines TRBV20-1 with TRBJ1-4, with D uncertain. The CDR3 has 11 amino acids. The germline CDR1 and CDR2 sequences are DFQATT and SNEGSKA (reference sequence). The V gene lost 2 bases and the J gene lost 7 bases, with 5 bases spanning the gap. CDR3 sequence (DNA): TGCAGTGCTAGAAGTAGTGAAAAACTGTTTTTT. Residues: CSARSSEKLFF.

This clone was detected only once. The chain carries TRBV7-2 and TRBJ1-6; 9 bases fit TRBD1. With V trimmed by 0 bases and J by 9 bases, 6 bases remained unmatched. The CDR3 sequence is 16 residues long. Germline CDR1 reads SGHTA; CDR2 reads FQGNSA. The CDR3 spells CASSLAGTGRASPLHF. CDR3 coding DNA: TGTGCCAGCAGCTTAGCAGGGACAGGGCGGGCTTCACCCCTCCACTTT.

The CDR3 sequence is CASSLAVQGARNSPLHF. CDR3 DNA sequence: TGCGCCAGCAGCTTGGCCGTGCAGGGGGCAAGGAATTCACCCCTCCACTTT. The chain couples TRBV5-1 to TRBJ1-6; 8 nucleotides align to TRBD1. Germline V lookup: CDR1 SGHRS, CDR2 YFSETQ. This CDR3 region has 17 residues. V lost 0 bases to trimming and J lost 7 bases; unmatched junction nucleotides: 9.

This CDR3 is CASSITGINSEAFF. The CDR3 DNA reads as TGTGCCAGTAGTATTACAGGGATAAATTCTGAAGCTTTCTTT. J is TRBJ1-1 and V is TRBV19; a possible D gene is TRBD1 (6 bases). The CDR3 has 14 residues. Germline-derived CDR1 and CDR2 are LNHDA and SQIVND (reference sequence). Deletions cut 3 bases from V and 6 bases from J, with 14 bases between.

The genes are TRBV9 and TRBJ2-3, with D maybe TRBD1 (7 bases). Trimming took 2 bases from V and 3 from J, leaving 16 bases between them. The CDR3 spans 16 residues. Germline values: CDR1 SGDLS, CDR2 YYNGEE. Written as DNA, the CDR3 is TGTGCCAGCAGCGTCTCAGGGGGGTATGGGACAGATACGCAGTATTTT. Translating it yields CASSVSGGYGTDTQYF.

This chain uses TRBV5-6 with TRBJ2-3; tentatively, D is TRBD1 (5 bases). Trimming left V 1 base short and J 0 bases short, with 15 bases between. The CDR3 loop spans 17 amino acids. Germline V gene sequence: CDR1 SGHDT, CDR2 YYEEEE. The CDR3 coding sequence is TGTGCCAGCAGCTTGCGCCGGACAACCCTAAGCACAGATACGCAGTATTTT. As protein: CASSLRRTTLSTDTQYF. The full variable domain, its missing parts supplied by reference TRBV5-6 and TRBJ2-3, is DAGVTQSPTHLIKTRGQQVTLRCSPKSGHDTVSWYQQALGQGPQFIFQYYEEEERQRGNFPDRFSGHQFPNYSSELNVNALLLGDSALYLCASSLRRTTLSTDTQYFGPGTRLTVL.

This clone was detected only a few times. The rearrangement links TRBV5-1 to TRBJ2-7, with TRBD1 matching 9 bases. The CDR3 spans 15 residues. Losses at the gene ends were 4 bases for V and 4 bases for J; bases not matched to a gene: 9. Germline V gene sequence: CDR1 SGHRS, CDR2 YFSETQ. The CDR3 here is CASSPGGQGGYEQYF. The CDR3 DNA reads as TGCGCCAGCAGCCCAGGGGGACAGGGAGGTTACGAGCAGTACTTC. The full variable domain, rest sourced from reference TRBV5-1 and TRBJ2-7, is KAGVTQTPRYLIKTRGQQVTLSCSPISGHRSVSWYQQTPGQGLQFLFEYFSETQRNKGNFPGRFSGRQFSNSRSEMNVSTLELGDSALYLCASSPGGQGGYEQYFGPGTRLTVT.

This sequence joins TRBV5-5 and TRBJ1-2; TRBD1 matches at 9 bases. V gave up 4 bases and J gave up 1 base; unmatched junction bases: 11. The germline V gene encodes CDR1 SGHKS and CDR2 YYEKEE (reference sequence). The CDR3 consists of 17 residues. CDR3 in DNA: TGTGCCAGCAGCCGAGGACAGGGGACCCTCGGTAACTATGGCTACACCTTC. Residues: CASSRGQGTLGNYGYTF.

This clone is a singleton in its sample. This chain connects TRBV6-5 to TRBJ2-1; TRBD1 agrees at 8 bases. The CDR3 covers 12 residues. Germline V gene sequence: CDR1 MNHEY, CDR2 SVGAGI. The CDR3 spells CASRTGHNEQFF. CDR3 nucleotide sequence: TGTGCGAGCCGGACAGGGCACAATGAGCAGTTCTTC.

The CDR3 here is CATSGTIPFTQYF. The CDR3 nucleotides read TGTGCCACAAGCGGGACAATCCCCTTTACGCAGTATTTT. This rearrangement joins TRBV24-1 to TRBJ2-3, with D perhaps TRBD2 (7 bases). CDR1 is KGHDR and CDR2 is SFDVKD in the germline V gene. This CDR3 has 13 residues. V lost 10 bases, J lost 8 bases, and 18 bases lay in between.

V and J are TRBV27 and TRBJ2-1, with 9 bases lining up with TRBD2. The CDR3 is made up of 14 amino acids. With 5 bases clipped from V and 7 bases from J, the junction kept 6 bases outside the gene matches. Germline values: CDR1 MNHEY, CDR2 SMNVEV (reference sequence). The CDR3: CASSPGLARNEQFF. The CDR3, as DNA: TGTGCCAGCAGTCCCGGACTAGCGCGGAATGAGCAGTTCTTC.

The V call is TRBV11-3, the J call TRBJ2-3; TRBD2 might be the D (7 bases). CDR1 and CDR2 from the germline V gene are SGHNT and YENEEA. This CDR3 has 15 residues. The V gene lost 5 bases and the J gene lost 2 bases, with 14 bases spanning the gap. CDR3 sequence: CASSPGGGPTDTQYF. CDR3 bases: TGTGCCAGCAGCCCTGGGGGGGGCCCCACAGATACGCAGTATTTT. Filled out from reference TRBV11-3 and TRBJ2-3, the complete variable domain reads EAGVVQSPRYKIIEKKQPVAFWCNPISGHNTLYWYLQNLGQGPELLIRYENEEAVDDSQLPKDRFSAERLKGVDSTLKIQPAELGDSAVYLCASSPGGGPTDTQYFGPGTRLTVL.

The chain joins TRBV6-5 to TRBJ1-4; D gene ambiguous. Germline loops: CDR1 MNHEY, CDR2 SVGAGI. This CDR3 is built from 14 residues. The germline V and J ends were trimmed by 4 bases and 2 bases, with 8 bases remaining between them. The CDR3 DNA reads TGTGCCAGCAGTTCTTGGCAGACTAATGAAAAACTGTTTTTT. Residues: CASSSWQTNEKLFF.

The chain joins TRBV6-2 or TRBV6-3 to TRBJ1-5, with D uncertain. Between the trimmed V and J ends, which lost 5 bases and 3 bases, there was a span of 5 bases. From germline, CDR1 is MNHEY and CDR2 SVGEGT. The CDR3 runs to 12 residues. The CDR3 sequence: CASSGTNQPQHF. CDR3 bases: TGTGCCAGCAGTGGCACCAATCAGCCCCAGCATTTT.

The chain carries TRBV24-1 and TRBJ1-3; D might be TRBD1 (5 bases). The CDR3 covers 15 residues. Per the germline V gene, CDR1 is KGHDR and CDR2 is SFDVKD. Trimming left V 3 bases short and J 2 bases short, with 10 bases between. CDR3 DNA sequence: TGTGCCACCAGTGATCCAGCGGGGCCTGGAAACACCATATATTTT. Translating it yields CATSDPAGPGNTIYF.

J is TRBJ2-2 and V is TRBV25-1; TRBD2 matches at 11 bases. This CDR3 spans 16 amino acids. Germline CDR1 MGHDK, CDR2 SYGVNS. V gave up 4 bases and J gave up 4 bases; unmatched junction bases: 5. Written as DNA, the CDR3 is TGTGCCAGCAGTGTCCACGGGACTAGCGGCACCGGGGAGCTGTTTTTT. Translation: CASSVHGTSGTGELFF.

This rearrangement joins TRBV2 to TRBJ1-2; possibly TRBD1 for D (5 bases). Between the trimmed V and J ends, which lost 3 bases and 0 bases, there was a span of 11 bases. This CDR3 spans 15 amino acids. Looked up from germline, CDR1 is SNHLY and CDR2 is FYNNEI. The CDR3 spells CASSEGLTANYGYTF. The CDR3 nucleotides read TGTGCCAGCAGTGAGGGGCTTACAGCTAACTATGGCTACACCTTC.

The sample holds one count of this clone. J is TRBJ2-1 and V is TRBV28; a possible D gene is TRBD1 (7 bases). Germline V gene lookup returns CDR1 MDHEN and CDR2 SYDVKM. This CDR3 has 15 amino acids. Between the trimmed V and J ends, which lost 8 bases and 4 bases, there was a span of 18 bases. The CDR3 loop reads CASGGGRAQYNEQFF. The DNA of the CDR3 is TGTGCCAGCGGAGGGGGCCGGGCGCAATACAATGAGCAGTTCTTC.

The J gene is TRBJ2-3, the V gene TRBV21-1; the D call TRBD2 from the table was never checked on the DNA. TRBV21-1 is a pseudogene locus. This CDR3 spans 14 amino acids. CDR3 protein: CASPRLDRTDTQYF. The CDR3 DNA follows: TGTGCCAGCCCTAGACTTGACCGCACAGATACGCAGTATTTT.

The chain is built from TRBV2 and TRBJ2-1, with 16 bases identical to TRBD2. CDR3 length: 15 residues. The germline CDR1 and CDR2 sequences are SNHLY and FYNNEI. V lost 6 bases and J lost 8; bases outside the gene matches: 4. The CDR3 region is CASRLGLAGGDEQFF. The CDR3 nucleotides read TGTGCCAGCAGGCTGGGACTAGCGGGAGGGGATGAGCAGTTCTTC.

The CDR3 reads CASSPDPGVSTNEKLFF. Written as DNA, the CDR3 is TGTGCCAGCTCACCAGATCCAGGGGTCTCAACTAATGAAAAACTGTTTTTT. The chain has TRBV18 and TRBJ1-4; D is perhaps TRBD1 (6 bases). The germline V gene has CDR1 KGHSH and CDR2 LQKENI. The CDR3 is 17 amino acids. V lost 2 bases, J lost 0 bases, and 13 bases lay in between.

This rearrangement joins TRBV13 to TRBJ2-1; 8 nucleotides align to TRBD1. The CDR3 totals 17 residues. Germline V lookup: CDR1 PRHDT, CDR2 FYEKMQ (reference sequence). The trim removed 5 bases at V and 3 bases at J, leaving 12 bases unmatched. CDR3: CASSTSPGTGFYNEQFF. CDR3 nucleotides: TGTGCCAGCAGCACGTCCCCCGGGACAGGTTTCTACAATGAGCAGTTCTTC.